Shown below are 11 T cell receptor beta chains from a single sample sequenced in a study of blood T cell repertoires in COVID-19. Using immunoSEQ multiplex PCR, the repertoire was profiled, and TCRdb retains in-frame clones only, with some absent. Among approximately 300,000 clones, about 85% were seen once, and the ten largest hold around 5.9%. Sequenced sample: PBMCs or T cells enriched from blood (not recorded which). These receptors originate from a woman aged 30 to 39 who had recovered from COVID-19.

The chain links TRBV2 to TRBJ2-5; 8 nucleotides match TRBD2. Germline CDR1 reads SNHLY; CDR2 reads FYNNEI. Trimming removed 6 bases from V and 2 bases from J; junction bases left unmatched: 5. The CDR3 length is 14 residues. The chain's CDR3 is CASSDTSGQETQYF. In nucleotides, the CDR3 is TGTGCCAGCAGCGATACTAGCGGACAAGAGACCCAGTACTTC.

This clone was counted between two and nine times. This chain uses TRBV4-1 with TRBJ2-7; 7 bases agree with TRBD1. Per germline, CDR1 MGHRA and CDR2 YSYEKL. With 3 bases clipped from V and 4 bases from J, the junction kept 9 bases outside the gene matches. The CDR3 loop spans 15 amino acids. CDR3 sequence (DNA): TGCGCCAGCAGCCAGGGCACAGGGGTTCCGTACGAGCAGTACTTC. Translation gives CASSQGTGVPYEQYF.

The genes are TRBV7-3 and TRBJ2-2; 8 positions agree with TRBD1. Trimming removed 4 bases from V and 5 bases from J; junction bases left unmatched: 9. The CDR3 length is 16 residues. CDR1 SGHTA and CDR2 FQGTGA come from the germline V gene. CDR3 in amino acids: CASSWAPDRVTGELFF. CDR3 nucleotide sequence: TGTGCCAGCAGCTGGGCCCCGGACAGGGTGACCGGGGAGCTGTTTTTT.

Details on this clone: An end of the junction differs from the germline gene, which may be a read error. The gene calls are TRBV7-7 and TRBJ2-1, with TRBD1 matching over 7 bases. CDR1 and CDR2 from the germline V gene are SSHAT and FNYEAQ (reference sequence). The CDR3 contains 18 residues. CDR3 bases: TGTGCTAGCAGCCCAGGGATGGGGCGACAGGGTAGCTACAATGAGCAGTTCTTC. This sequence encodes CASSPGMGRQGSYNEQFF.

CDR3 loop: CASRPQGTYVAYGYTF. In DNA form, the CDR3 reads TGTGCCAGTAGACCGCAGGGGACATACGTCGCCTATGGCTACACCTTC. The rearrangement links TRBV19 to TRBJ1-2; D is perhaps TRBD1 (6 bases). From germline, CDR1 is LNHDA and CDR2 SQIVND (reference sequence). The CDR3 covers 16 residues. Trimming removed 6 bases at V and 4 bases at J, with 21 bases between.

The chain carries TRBV18 and TRBJ2-7, with D maybe TRBD1 (5 bases). Germline V gives CDR1 KGHSH, CDR2 LQKENI. This CDR3 is built from 14 residues. The V end lost 4 bases, the J end lost 1 base, and 11 bases lay between the germline ends. Written as DNA, the CDR3 is TGTGCCAGCTCACGGGGCGGTGTTTCCTACGAGCAGTACTTC. Amino acids: CASSRGGVSYEQYF.

The gene calls are TRBV6-5 and TRBJ2-7; tentatively, D is TRBD2 (6 bases). CDR1 MNHEY and CDR2 SVGAGI come from the germline V gene. The CDR3 is 15 residues long. V was shortened by 6 bases and J by 3 bases, with 18 bases between the two germline ends. In DNA form, the CDR3 reads TGTGCCAGCAGGTCAGCGGGCAATGGATACTACGAGCAGTACTTC. Translating it yields CASRSAGNGYYEQYF.

This clone was counted once. The chain has TRBV2 and TRBJ1-1; TRBD1 might be the D (5 bases). This CDR3 region has 14 residues. Trimming took off 4 bases at V and 4 bases at J, with 13 bases between the two ends. Germline CDR1 SNHLY, CDR2 FYNNEI. The CDR3: CASSVATVSTEAFF. DNA for the CDR3: TGTGCCAGCAGTGTAGCGACAGTGTCCACTGAAGCTTTCTTT.

The gene calls are TRBV27 and TRBJ1-6; 7 bases map to TRBD1. Per the germline V gene, CDR1 is MNHEY and CDR2 is SMNVEV (reference sequence). This CDR3 spans 19 amino acids. Trimming at V came to 5 bases and at J to 0 bases, leaving 13 bases not matched to a gene. The CDR3 loop is CASSQFGQATSSYNSPLHF. CDR3 DNA sequence: TGTGCCAGCAGTCAATTCGGACAGGCGACAAGCTCCTATAATTCACCCCTCCACTTT.

This chain uses TRBV5-1 with TRBJ1-3, with D unclear. With 2 bases removed from V and 4 bases from J, the gap between germline ends came to 10 bases. Germline V gene data show CDR1 as SGHRS and CDR2 as YFSETQ. The CDR3 has 14 residues. The DNA of the CDR3 is TGCGCCAGCAGCTTACCGGGATACGGAAACACCATATATTTT. Translating gives CASSLPGYGNTIYF.

V is TRBV10-1 and J is TRBJ2-7; 8 bases are shared with TRBD2. From germline, CDR1 is WNHNN and CDR2 SYGVQD (reference sequence). Trimming at V came to 2 bases and at J to 0 bases, leaving 6 bases not matched to a gene. This CDR3 has 16 residues. The CDR3 DNA follows: TGCGCCAGCAGTGAGAGGCCGGGGGGGAGCTCCTACGAGCAGTACTTC. It specifies CASSERPGGSSYEQYF.